The entry that follows covers one T cell receptor beta chain sequence. The data are from a study of blood T cell repertoires in COVID-19. The CDR3 has 13 residues. Trimming left V 0 bases short and J 7 bases short, with 11 bases between. Germline-derived CDR1 and CDR2 are SGHRS and YFSETQ. Authors' methods: Scientists estimated how many nucleated cells there were by amplifying reference gene primers. TCRdb's table, derived via immunoSEQ multiplex PCR, lists solely in-frame clones and lacks some. The DNA gave D and trimming, while V, J and clone size come from that table. This table holds about 130,000 clones, roughly 79% found once.

The chain employs TRBV5-1 and TRBJ2-7; D is possibly TRBD1 (6 bases). Sequenced material: peripheral blood. This TCR was recovered from a man older than 75 with acute or convalescent COVID-19. The CDR3: CASSLAQGNEQYF. The CDR3 coding sequence is TGCGCCAGCAGCTTGGCACAGGGTAATGAGCAGTACTTC.